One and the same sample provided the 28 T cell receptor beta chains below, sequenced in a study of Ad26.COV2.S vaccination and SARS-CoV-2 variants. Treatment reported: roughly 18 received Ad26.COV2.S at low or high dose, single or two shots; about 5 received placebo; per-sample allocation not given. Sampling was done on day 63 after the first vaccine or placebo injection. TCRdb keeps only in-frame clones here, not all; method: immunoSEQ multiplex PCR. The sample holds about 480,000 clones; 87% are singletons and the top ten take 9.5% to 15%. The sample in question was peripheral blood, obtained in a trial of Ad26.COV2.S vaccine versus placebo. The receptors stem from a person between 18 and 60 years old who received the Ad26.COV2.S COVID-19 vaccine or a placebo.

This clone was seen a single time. The CDR3 DNA sequence: TGTGCCGGTGCCTCGGCGAGGGGCTCCTACAATGAGCAGTTCTTC. It yields the protein CAGASARGSYNEQFF. V usage is TRBV18 and J usage is TRBJ2-1, with D perhaps being TRBD1 or TRBD2 (5 bases each). The CDR3 has 15 amino acids. Germline CDR1 KGHSH, CDR2 LQKENI. The V and J ends lost 11 bases and 0 bases respectively, with 17 bases between them.

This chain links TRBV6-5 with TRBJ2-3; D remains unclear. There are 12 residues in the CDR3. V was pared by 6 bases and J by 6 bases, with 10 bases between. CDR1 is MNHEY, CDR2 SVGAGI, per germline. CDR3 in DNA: TGTGCCAGCAGCGTTTTGATGGATACGCAGTATTTT. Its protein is CASSVLMDTQYF.

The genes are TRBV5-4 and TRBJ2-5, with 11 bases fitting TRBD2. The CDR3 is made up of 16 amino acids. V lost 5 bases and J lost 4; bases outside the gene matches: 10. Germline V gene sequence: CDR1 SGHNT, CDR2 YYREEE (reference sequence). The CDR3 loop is CASRFSSTSGGETQYF. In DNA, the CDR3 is TGTGCCAGCAGGTTTTCCAGCACTAGCGGGGGAGAGACCCAGTACTTC.

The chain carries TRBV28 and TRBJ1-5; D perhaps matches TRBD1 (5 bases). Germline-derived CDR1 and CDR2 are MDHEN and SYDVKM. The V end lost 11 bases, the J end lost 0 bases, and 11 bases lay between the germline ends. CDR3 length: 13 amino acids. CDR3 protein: CASQGTSNQPQHF. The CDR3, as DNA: TGTGCCTCCCAGGGCACTAGCAATCAGCCCCAGCATTTT. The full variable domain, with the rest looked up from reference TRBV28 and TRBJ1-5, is DVKVTQSSRYLVKRTGEKVFLECVQDMDHENMFWYRQDPGLGLRLIYFSYDVKMKEKGDIPEGYSVSREKKERFSLILESASTNQTSMYLCASQGTSNQPQHFGDGTRLSIL.

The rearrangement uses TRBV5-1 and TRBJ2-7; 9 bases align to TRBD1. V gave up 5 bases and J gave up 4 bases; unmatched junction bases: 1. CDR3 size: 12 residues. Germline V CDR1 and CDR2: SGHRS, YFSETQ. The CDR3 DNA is TGCGCCAGCAGACAGGGGGCATACGAGCAGTACTTC. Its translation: CASRQGAYEQYF.

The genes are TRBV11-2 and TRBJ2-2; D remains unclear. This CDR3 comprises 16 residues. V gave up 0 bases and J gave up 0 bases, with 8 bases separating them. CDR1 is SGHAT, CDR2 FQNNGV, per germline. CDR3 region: CASSLEEPANTGELFF. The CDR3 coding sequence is TGTGCCAGCAGCTTAGAGGAACCCGCGAACACCGGGGAGCTGTTTTTT. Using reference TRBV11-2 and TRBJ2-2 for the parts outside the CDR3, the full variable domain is EAGVAQSPRYKIIEKRQSVAFWCNPISGHATLYWYQQILGQGPKLLIQFQNNGVVDDSQLPKDRFSAERLKGVDSTLKIQPAKLEDSAVYLCASSLEEPANTGELFFGEGSRLTVL.

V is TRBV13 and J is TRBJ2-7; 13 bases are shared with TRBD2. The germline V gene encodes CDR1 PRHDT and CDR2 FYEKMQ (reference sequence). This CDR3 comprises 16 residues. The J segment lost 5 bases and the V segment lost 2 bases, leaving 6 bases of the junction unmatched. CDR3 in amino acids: CASSLSRTSGSHEQYF. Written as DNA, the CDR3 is TGTGCCAGCAGCTTATCTAGGACTAGCGGGAGCCACGAGCAGTACTTC.

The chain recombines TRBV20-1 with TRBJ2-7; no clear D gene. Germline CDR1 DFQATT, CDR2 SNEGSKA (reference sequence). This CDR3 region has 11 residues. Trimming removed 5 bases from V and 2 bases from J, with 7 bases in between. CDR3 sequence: CSAPQAYEQYF. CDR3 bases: TGCAGTGCTCCTCAGGCCTACGAGCAGTACTTC.

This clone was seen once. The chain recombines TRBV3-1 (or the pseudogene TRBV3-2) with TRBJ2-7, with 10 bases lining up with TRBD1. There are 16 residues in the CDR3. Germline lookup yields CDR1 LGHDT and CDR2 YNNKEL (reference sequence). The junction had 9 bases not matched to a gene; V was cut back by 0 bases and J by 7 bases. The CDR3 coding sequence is TGTGCCAGCAGCCAAGATGGGACAGGGGATACCTTGGAGCAGTACTTC. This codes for CASSQDGTGDTLEQYF.

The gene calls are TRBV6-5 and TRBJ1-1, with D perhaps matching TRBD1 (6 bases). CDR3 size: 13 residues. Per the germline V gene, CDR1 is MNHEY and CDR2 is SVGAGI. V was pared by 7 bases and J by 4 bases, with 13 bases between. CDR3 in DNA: TGTGCCAGCACCCAGGGGTTGGGCACTGAAGCTTTCTTT. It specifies CASTQGLGTEAFF.

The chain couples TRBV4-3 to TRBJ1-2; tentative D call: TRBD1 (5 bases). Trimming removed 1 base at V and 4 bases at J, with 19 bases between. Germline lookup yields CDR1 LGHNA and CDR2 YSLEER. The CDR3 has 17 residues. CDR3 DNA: TGCGCCAGCAGCCAAGTGGGGCGGCGAACCGGGCCCTATGGCTACACCTTC. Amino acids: CASSQVGRRTGPYGYTF.

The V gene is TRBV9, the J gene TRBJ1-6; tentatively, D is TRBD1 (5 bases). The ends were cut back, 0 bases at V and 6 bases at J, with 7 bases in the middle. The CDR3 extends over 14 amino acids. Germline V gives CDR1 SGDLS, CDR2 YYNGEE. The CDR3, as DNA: TGTGCCAGCAGCGTAGGGGGCCTTAATTCACCCCTCCACTTT. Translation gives CASSVGGLNSPLHF.

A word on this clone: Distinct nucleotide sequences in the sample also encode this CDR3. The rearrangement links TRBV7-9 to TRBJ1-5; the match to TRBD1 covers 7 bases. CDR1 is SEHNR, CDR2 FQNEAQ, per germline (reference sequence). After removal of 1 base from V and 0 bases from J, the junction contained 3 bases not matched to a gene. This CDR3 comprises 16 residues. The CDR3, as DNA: TGTGCCAGCAGCTTAGGACAGGGAAGTAGCAATCAGCCCCAGCATTTT. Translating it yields CASSLGQGSSNQPQHF.

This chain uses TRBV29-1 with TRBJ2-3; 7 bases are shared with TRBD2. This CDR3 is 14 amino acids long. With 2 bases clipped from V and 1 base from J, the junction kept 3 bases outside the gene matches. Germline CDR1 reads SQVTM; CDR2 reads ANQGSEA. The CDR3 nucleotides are TGCAGCGTTGAATGGGGGAGGGGCACAGATACGCAGTATTTT. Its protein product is CSVEWGRGTDTQYF.

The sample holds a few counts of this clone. The CDR3 reads CASSIPGQVYQKLFF. For the CDR3, the DNA is TGTGCCAGTAGTATTCCGGGACAGGTGTACCAAAAACTGTTTTTT. The rearrangement joins TRBV19 to TRBJ1-4; the match to TRBD1 covers 8 bases. The CDR3 totals 15 residues. V gave up 3 bases and J gave up 9 bases; unmatched junction bases: 9. Germline V CDR1 and CDR2: LNHDA, SQIVND (reference sequence).

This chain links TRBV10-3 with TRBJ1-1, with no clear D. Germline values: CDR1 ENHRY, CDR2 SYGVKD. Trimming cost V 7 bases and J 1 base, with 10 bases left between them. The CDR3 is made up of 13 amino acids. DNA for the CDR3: TGTGCCATCACCAAGACCGAGAACACTGAAGCTTTCTTT. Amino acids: CAITKTENTEAFF.

CDR3 region: CASSELGMNTEAFF. The CDR3 DNA is TGTGCCAGCAGTGAACTTGGGATGAACACTGAAGCTTTCTTT. The chain is built from TRBV25-1 and TRBJ1-1; D is unclear. This CDR3 is 14 amino acids long. V shed 2 bases and J shed 0 bases, with 7 bases lying between them. Germline CDR1 MGHDK, CDR2 SYGVNS.

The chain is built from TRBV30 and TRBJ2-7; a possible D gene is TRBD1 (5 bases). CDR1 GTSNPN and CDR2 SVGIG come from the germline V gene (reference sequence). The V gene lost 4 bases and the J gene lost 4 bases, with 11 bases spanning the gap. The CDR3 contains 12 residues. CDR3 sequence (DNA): TGTGCCTGGAAAGGGGATCTATACGAGCAGTACTTC. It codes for CAWKGDLYEQYF. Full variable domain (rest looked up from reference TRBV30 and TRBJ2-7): SQTIHQWPATLVQPVGSPLSLECTVEGTSNPNLYWYRQAAGRGLQLLFYSVGIGQISSEVPQNLSASRPQDRQFILSSKKLLLSDSGFYLCAWKGDLYEQYFGPGTRLTVT.

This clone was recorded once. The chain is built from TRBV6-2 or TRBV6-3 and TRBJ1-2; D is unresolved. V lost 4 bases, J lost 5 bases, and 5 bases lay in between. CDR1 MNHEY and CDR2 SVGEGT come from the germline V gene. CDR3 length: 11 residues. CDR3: CASSSSYGYTF. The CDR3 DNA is TGTGCCAGCAGTTCGTCTTATGGCTACACCTTC.

As DNA, the CDR3 is TGTGCCAGTAGTATTCTGACTAGTTCCCCCCATGAGCAGTTCTTC. Its protein product is CASSILTSSPHEQFF. This chain joins TRBV19 and TRBJ2-1, with a possible D match to TRBD2 (6 bases). This CDR3 spans 15 amino acids. Trimming left V 3 bases short and J 8 bases short, with 17 bases between. The germline CDR1 and CDR2 sequences are LNHDA and SQIVND (reference sequence).

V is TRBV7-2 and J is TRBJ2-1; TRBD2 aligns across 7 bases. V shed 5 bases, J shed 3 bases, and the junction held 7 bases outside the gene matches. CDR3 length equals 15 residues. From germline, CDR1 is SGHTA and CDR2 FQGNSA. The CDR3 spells CASSQRGSDYNEQFF. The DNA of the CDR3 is TGTGCCAGCAGCCAGCGCGGGAGTGACTACAATGAGCAGTTCTTC. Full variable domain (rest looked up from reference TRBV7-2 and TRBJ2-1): GAGVSQSPSNKVTEKGKDVELRCDPISGHTALYWYRQSLGQGLEFLIYFQGNSAPDKSGLPSDRFSAERTGGSVSTLTIQRTQQEDSAVYLCASSQRGSDYNEQFFGPGTRLTVL.

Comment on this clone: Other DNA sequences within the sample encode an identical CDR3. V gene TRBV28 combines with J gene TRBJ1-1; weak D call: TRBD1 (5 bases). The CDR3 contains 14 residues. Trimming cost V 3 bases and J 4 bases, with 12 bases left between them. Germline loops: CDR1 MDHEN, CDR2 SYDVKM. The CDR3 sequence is CASSLLGVGTEAFF. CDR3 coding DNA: TGTGCCAGCAGTTTGTTGGGGGTTGGCACTGAAGCTTTCTTT.

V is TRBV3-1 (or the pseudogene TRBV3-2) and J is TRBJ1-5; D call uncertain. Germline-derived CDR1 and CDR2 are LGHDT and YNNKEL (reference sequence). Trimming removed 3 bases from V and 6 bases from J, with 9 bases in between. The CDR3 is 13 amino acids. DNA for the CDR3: TGTGCCAGCAGCCACCGTGCGGGTCAGCCCCAGCATTTT. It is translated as CASSHRAGQPQHF.

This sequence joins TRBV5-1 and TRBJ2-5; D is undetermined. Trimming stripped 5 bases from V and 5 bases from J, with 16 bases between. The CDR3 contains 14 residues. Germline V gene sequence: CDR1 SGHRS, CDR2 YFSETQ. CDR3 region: CASSVAGNSETQYF. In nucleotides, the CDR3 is TGCGCCAGCAGTGTCGCCGGAAATAGCGAGACCCAGTACTTC.

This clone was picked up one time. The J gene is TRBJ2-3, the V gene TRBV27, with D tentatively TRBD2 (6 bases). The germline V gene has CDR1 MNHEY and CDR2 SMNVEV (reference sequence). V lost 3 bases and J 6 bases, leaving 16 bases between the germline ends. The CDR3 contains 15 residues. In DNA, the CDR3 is TGTGCCAGCAGTTTGGGGAGGCTTGGGGGGGATACGCAGTATTTT. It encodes CASSLGRLGGDTQYF.

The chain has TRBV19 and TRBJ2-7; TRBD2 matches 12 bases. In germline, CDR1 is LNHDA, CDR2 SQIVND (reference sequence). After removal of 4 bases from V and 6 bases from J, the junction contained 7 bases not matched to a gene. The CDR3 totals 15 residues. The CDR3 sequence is CASSSPSGRAGEQYF. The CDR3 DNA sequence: TGTGCCAGTAGTAGCCCTAGCGGGAGGGCCGGCGAGCAGTACTTC.

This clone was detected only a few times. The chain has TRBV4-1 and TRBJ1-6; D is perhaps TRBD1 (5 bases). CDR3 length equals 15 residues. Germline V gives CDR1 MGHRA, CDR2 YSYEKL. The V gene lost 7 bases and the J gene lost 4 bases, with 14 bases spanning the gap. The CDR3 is CASTPGPSYNSPLHF. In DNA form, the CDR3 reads TGCGCCAGCACCCCAGGGCCTTCTTATAATTCACCCCTCCACTTT.

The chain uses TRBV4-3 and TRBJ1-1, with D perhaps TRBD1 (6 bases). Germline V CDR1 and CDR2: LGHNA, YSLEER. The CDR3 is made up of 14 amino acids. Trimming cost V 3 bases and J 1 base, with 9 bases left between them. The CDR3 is CASSQTTGNTEAFF. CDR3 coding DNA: TGCGCCAGCAGCCAGACGACAGGGAACACTGAAGCTTTCTTT.